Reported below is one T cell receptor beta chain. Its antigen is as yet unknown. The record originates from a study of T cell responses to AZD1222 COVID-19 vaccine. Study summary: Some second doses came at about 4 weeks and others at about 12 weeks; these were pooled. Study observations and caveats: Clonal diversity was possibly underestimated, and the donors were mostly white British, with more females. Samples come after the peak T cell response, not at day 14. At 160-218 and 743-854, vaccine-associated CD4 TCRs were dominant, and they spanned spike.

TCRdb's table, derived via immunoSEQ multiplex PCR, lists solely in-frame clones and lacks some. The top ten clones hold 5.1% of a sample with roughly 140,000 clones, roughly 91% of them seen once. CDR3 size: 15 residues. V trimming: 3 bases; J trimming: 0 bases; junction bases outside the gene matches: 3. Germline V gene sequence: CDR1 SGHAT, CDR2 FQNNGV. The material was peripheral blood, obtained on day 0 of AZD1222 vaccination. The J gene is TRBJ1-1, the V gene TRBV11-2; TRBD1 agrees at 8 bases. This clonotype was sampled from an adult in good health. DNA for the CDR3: TGTGCCAGCAGCTTCCGGACAGGGATGAACACTGAAGCTTTCTTT. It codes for CASSFRTGMNTEAFF.